This TCR beta chain was retrieved from a study of T cells in Graves' hyperthyroidism and ophthalmopathy. Study-level points and caveats: By a 13 V-J model, ophthalmopathy was set apart from stable hyperthyroidism.

Points on this clonotype: Its target is not known.

TCR beta CDR3 sequences were amplified from RNA transcripts. When the TCR CDR3 underwent first-round RT-PCR, the HTBI primer set was used. MiXCR was run by TCRdb on the multiplex PCR reads, yielding one entry per CDR3 protein. The table shows about 560,000 distinct CDR3 sequences, with 16% occurring only once. Trimming shortened V by 4 bases and J by 3 bases, and 18 bases separated the two germline ends. The CDR3 runs 16 residues. Germline CDR1 SGHRS, CDR2 YFSETQ. The chain recombines TRBV5-1 with TRBJ2-3; perhaps D is TRBD1 or TRBD2 (5 bases each). Sequenced sample: blood. The TCR sequence derives from a woman aged 18-29 years with Graves' hyperthyroidism. CDR3 in DNA: TGCGCCAGCAGCCTGATCCCGGGACCGGCGACAGATACGCAGTATTTT. Its protein is CASSLIPGPATDTQYF.